This is a list of T cell receptor beta chains from one sample in a study of T cell repertoires in cytomegalovirus infection. TCRdb recomputed calls from the reads with MiXCR, one row per CDR3 protein. The table includes around 550,000 distinct CDR3 sequences, around 27% detected once. The sequenced sample consisted of PBMCs. The receptors derive from a human donor in good health (CMV status not recorded). Some clones in this sample may be carry-over from other donors' samples. The CDR3 runs from the conserved cysteine through the conserved F or W. Each record gives: V gene, J gene, CDR3 protein.

>TRBV28|TRBJ2-2
CASSAPGGTGELFF
>TRBV28|TRBJ1-1
CASNLQGGTEAFF
>TRBV28|TRBJ1-1
CASAGQTNTEAFF
>TRBV29-1|TRBJ2-5
CSGSGREETQYF
>TRBV20-1|TRBJ2-1
CSARDPSGLNEQFF
>TRBV7-8|TRBJ2-3
CASSLRGLWVDTQYF
>TRBV2|TRBJ1-2
CASSYSRWGDYGYTF
>TRBV7-3|TRBJ1-2
CASSTGGGNYGYTF
>TRBV24-1|TRBJ2-1
CATSDPTSGRSYNEQFF
>TRBV6-6|TRBJ1-1
CASSYSLGRNTEAFF
>TRBV6-1|TRBJ1-1
CASISGQGSLEAFF
>TRBV29-1|TRBJ1-1
CSVAVGILGTEAFF
>TRBV7-2|TRBJ2-5
CASSSSGTSGGGTQYF
>TRBV30|TRBJ1-4
CAWRGQPSNEKLFF
>TRBV7-9|TRBJ1-1
CASSITGLNTEAFF
>TRBV6-6|TRBJ2-2
CASSYSGQTTFTGELFF
>TRBV15|TRBJ2-5
CATSTRGGKTQYF
>TRBV7-2|.
CASSWSSGRAGHEQYF
>TRBV7-3|TRBJ2-5
CASSFGATETQYF
>TRBV7-8|TRBJ2-5
CASSIGLAGGPLETQYF
>TRBV19|TRBJ2-2
CASSPLLSAGELFF
>TRBV9|TRBJ2-7
CASSRTYGARSSYEQYF
>TRBV19|TRBJ2-3
CASSLGISTDTQYF
>TRBV6-2/TRBV6-3|TRBJ2-3
CASRSRQGTTDTQYF
>TRBV9|TRBJ2-1
CASSVEASSYNEQFF
>TRBV6-5|TRBJ2-6
CASSYGTGLSGANVLTF
>TRBV6-1|TRBJ1-4
CASSDWDRGATNEKLFF
>TRBV29-1|TRBJ1-2
CSVVSLYGYTF
>TRBV7-2|TRBJ2-7
CASSHSPYEQYF
>TRBV4-1|TRBJ2-1
CASSQEGGSSYNEQFF
>TRBV6-5|TRBJ2-5
CASSYSMAQETQYF
>TRBV7-2|TRBJ2-3
CASTQGPDTQYF
>TRBV6-2/TRBV6-3|TRBJ2-7
CASSDRGEQYF
>TRBV4-1|TRBJ2-2
CASSQKTGELFF
>TRBV6-1|TRBJ1-5
CASSQIPQHNQPQHF
>TRBV7-9|TRBJ2-1
CASSEESGRLYNEQFF